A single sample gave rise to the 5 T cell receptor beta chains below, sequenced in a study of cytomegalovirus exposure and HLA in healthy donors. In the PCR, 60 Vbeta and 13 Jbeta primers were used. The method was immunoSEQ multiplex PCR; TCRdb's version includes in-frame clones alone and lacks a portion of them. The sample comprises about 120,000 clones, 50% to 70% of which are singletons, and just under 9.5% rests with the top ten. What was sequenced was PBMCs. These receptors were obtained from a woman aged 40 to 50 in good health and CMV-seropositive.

CDR3 region: CASSQVITGELFF. DNA for the CDR3: TGCGCCAGCAGCCAAGTCATCACCGGGGAGCTGTTTTTT. V and J are TRBV4-3 and TRBJ2-2; no clear D gene. Germline loops: CDR1 LGHNA, CDR2 YSLEER. V lost 1 base and J 4 bases, leaving 4 bases between the germline ends. This CDR3 region has 13 residues.

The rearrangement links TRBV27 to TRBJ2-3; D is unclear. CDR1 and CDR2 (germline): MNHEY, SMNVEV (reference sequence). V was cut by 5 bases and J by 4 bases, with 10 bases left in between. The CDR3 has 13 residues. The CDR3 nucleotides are TGTGCCAGCAGTACTCAGGTTCCAGATACGCAGTATTTT. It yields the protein CASSTQVPDTQYF.

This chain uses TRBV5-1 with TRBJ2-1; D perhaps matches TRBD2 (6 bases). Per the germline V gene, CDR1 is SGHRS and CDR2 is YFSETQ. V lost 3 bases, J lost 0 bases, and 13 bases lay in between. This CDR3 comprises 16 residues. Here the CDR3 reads CASSSPSGRSYNEQFF. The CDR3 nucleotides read TGCGCCAGCAGCTCACCGAGCGGGCGCTCCTACAATGAGCAGTTCTTC.

The DNA for the CDR3 is TGTGCCAGCAGGCCGGGGACAGTTAACTATGGCTACACCTTC. Protein: CASRPGTVNYGYTF. The chain uses TRBV6-6 and TRBJ1-2; 7 nucleotides match TRBD1. CDR1 is MNHNY, CDR2 SVGAGI, per germline (reference sequence). With V trimmed by 6 bases and J by 1 base, 5 bases remained unmatched. This CDR3 has 14 residues.

The CDR3 bases are TGCGCCAGCAGCCAAGATCTAGGACAGGGCAATCAGCCCCAGCATTTT. Protein sequence: CASSQDLGQGNQPQHF. J is TRBJ1-5 and V is TRBV4-1, with 7 nucleotides matching TRBD1. Germline-derived CDR1 and CDR2 are MGHRA and YSYEKL. Losses at the gene ends were 0 bases for V and 2 bases for J; bases not matched to a gene: 4. The CDR3 length is 16 residues.